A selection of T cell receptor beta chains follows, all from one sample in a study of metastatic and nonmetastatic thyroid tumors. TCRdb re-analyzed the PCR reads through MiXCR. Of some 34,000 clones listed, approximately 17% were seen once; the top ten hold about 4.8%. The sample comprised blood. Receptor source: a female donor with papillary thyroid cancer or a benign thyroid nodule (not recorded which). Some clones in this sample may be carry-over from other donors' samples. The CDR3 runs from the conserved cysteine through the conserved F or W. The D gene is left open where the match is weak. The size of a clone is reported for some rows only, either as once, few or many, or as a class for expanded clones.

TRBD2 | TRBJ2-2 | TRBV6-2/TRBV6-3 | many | CASSEIGRARNGELFF | TGTGCCAGCAGCGAAATTGGGAGGGCCCGGAACGGGGAGCTGTTTTTT
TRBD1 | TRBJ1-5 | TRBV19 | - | CASMGTGSVQPQHF | TGTGCCAGTATGGGGACAGGGAGCGTTCAGCCCCAGCATTTT
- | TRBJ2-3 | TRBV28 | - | CVSSQVEGAPNQPQYF | TGTGTCAGCAGTCAAGTGGAGGGGGCCCCTAATCAGCCCCAGTATTTT
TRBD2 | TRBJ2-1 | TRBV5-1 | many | CASSLLSGLEQFF | TGCGCCAGCAGCTTGTTGTCGGGACTAGAGCAGTTCTTC
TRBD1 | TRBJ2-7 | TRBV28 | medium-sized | CASSQYRGDGISYEQYF | TGTGCCAGCAGCCAATACAGGGGGGATGGGATTTCCTACGAGCAGTACTTC
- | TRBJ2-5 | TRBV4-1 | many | CASSQAGTRQETQYF | TGCGCCAGCAGCCAAGCTGGGACTCGTCAAGAGACCCAGTACTTC
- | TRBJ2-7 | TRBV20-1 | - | CSARVATGSYEHYF | -
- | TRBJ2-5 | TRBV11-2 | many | CASSLSGTRGETQYF | TGTGCCAGCAGCTTGTCCGGGACCCGGGGAGAGACCCAGTACTTC
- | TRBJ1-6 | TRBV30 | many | CALNRAVEGSPLHF | TGTGCCTTGAACCGGGCCGTGGAGGGTTCACCCCTCCACTTT
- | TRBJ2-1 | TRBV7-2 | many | CASSLGRGGINSEQFF | TGTGCCAGCAGCTTAGGGAGGGGGGGCATCAACAGTGAGCAGTTCTTC
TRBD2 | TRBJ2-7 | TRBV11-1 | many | CASSFLAGSHPYEQYF | TGTGCCAGCAGCTTTCTAGCGGGCTCCCATCCGTACGAGCAGTACTTC
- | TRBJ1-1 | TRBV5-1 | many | CASSFWVSNTEAFF | TGCGCCAGCAGCTTTTGGGTGTCAAACACTGAAGCTTTCTTT
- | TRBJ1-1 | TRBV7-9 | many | CASSPTPSTEAFF | TGTGCCAGCAGCCCCACCCCGAGTACTGAAGCTTTCTTT
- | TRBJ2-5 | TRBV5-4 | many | CASSLVSAETQYF | TGTGCCAGCAGCTTGGTTAGCGCAGAGACCCAGTACTTC
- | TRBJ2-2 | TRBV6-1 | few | CASSEGAGWPTGELFF | TGTGCCAGCAGTGAAGGTGCGGGGTGGCCGACCGGGGAGCTGTTTTTT